This T cell receptor beta chain was sequenced during a study of T cells in Graves' hyperthyroidism and ophthalmopathy. Overall study: Any treatment followed the collection of peripheral blood at initial diagnosis.

CDR3 length equals 16 residues. CDR1 and CDR2 from the germline V gene are SGDLS and YYNGEE. V trimming: 4 bases; J trimming: 4 bases; junction bases outside the gene matches: 12. Exclusion criteria comprised uncontrolled infection, other autoimmune disease, pregnancy or lactation. Approximately 9.3 ml of fresh peripheral blood supplied the PBMCs. Amplification of TCR beta CDR3 regions used RNA as the template. When the TCR CDR3 underwent first-round RT-PCR, the HTBI primer set was used. TCRdb recomputed calls from the multiplex PCR reads with MiXCR, one row per CDR3 protein. The sample lists hundreds of thousands of distinct CDR3 sequences; about 12% were seen once. This clonotype was seen a handful of times.

The TCR originated in a woman aged 18 to 35 with Graves' hyperthyroidism. Sequences were obtained from blood. The chain links TRBV9 to TRBJ1-1; 8 nucleotides match TRBD1. CDR3 loop: CASSPRRGQGITEAFF. CDR3 nucleotide sequence: TGTGCCAGCAGCCCCCGCAGGGGGCAAGGAATCACTGAAGCTTTCTTT.